The next 5 T cell receptor beta chains were all read from a single sample in a study of blood T cell repertoires in COVID-19. Data came from immunoSEQ multiplex PCR; TCRdb stores just in-frame clones and leaves some out. The data show about 57,000 clones, 79% seen once. Sequencing was carried out using peripheral blood. Source of these receptors: a human donor in a cohort sampled during active COVID-19.

This chain uses TRBV6-6 with TRBJ2-7, with D unclear. V was clipped by 0 bases and J by 4 bases, with 13 bases between them. The CDR3 is 15 amino acids. Germline V gene sequence: CDR1 MNHNY, CDR2 SVGAGI (reference sequence). This CDR3 reads CASSYSSDTRYEQYF. The CDR3 DNA is TGTGCCAGCAGTTACTCATCCGACACAAGATACGAGCAGTACTTC.

V gene TRBV29-1 combines with J gene TRBJ2-7; weak D call: TRBD2 (6 bases). V lost 5 bases and J lost 2, with 16 bases in between. The CDR3 consists of 14 residues. Per germline, CDR1 SQVTM and CDR2 ANQGSEA. CDR3 nucleotide sequence: TGCAGCGTTCGGCCGGGAGTTGGTGCCTACGAGCAGTACTTC. Encoded protein: CSVRPGVGAYEQYF.

The chain is built from TRBV6-5 and TRBJ1-2; TRBD1 aligns across 7 bases. Trimming removed 7 bases from V and 4 bases from J; junction bases left unmatched: 6. In germline, CDR1 is MNHEY, CDR2 SVGAGI. The CDR3 extends over 13 amino acids. The CDR3 nucleotides are TGTGCCAGCATCCCGACAGGGACCTATGGCTACACCTTC. It codes for CASIPTGTYGYTF.

The V call is TRBV6-6, the J call TRBJ1-2; 12 nucleotides agree with TRBD1. Germline V gene lookup returns CDR1 MNHNY and CDR2 SVGAGI (reference sequence). The CDR3 is 16 amino acids. With V trimmed by 7 bases and J by 4 bases, 10 bases remained unmatched. This chain's CDR3 is CASIPGQGASGYGYTF. CDR3 DNA sequence: TGTGCCAGCATTCCGGGACAGGGGGCTAGTGGCTATGGCTACACCTTC.

The chain joins TRBV6-2 or TRBV6-3 to TRBJ2-7; 7 positions match TRBD1. Germline lookup yields CDR1 MNHEY and CDR2 SVGEGT. This CDR3 spans 14 amino acids. The J segment lost 2 bases and the V segment lost 3 bases, leaving 4 bases of the junction unmatched. CDR3 sequence (DNA): TGTGCCAGCAGTTATAGACAGGGCGCCTACGAGCAGTACTTC. This gives the protein CASSYRQGAYEQYF.